Listed below are T cell receptor beta chains from one sample, sequenced in a study of T cell responses to AZD1222 COVID-19 vaccine. Repertoires were generated with immunoSEQ multiplex PCR, while TCRdb's copy carries only in-frame clones and drops some. The sample gives 130,000 or so clones, 92% of which show up once; 1.1% is in the top ten. The input for sequencing was peripheral blood, taken on day 0 of AZD1222 vaccination. These TCRs come from an adult in good health. Both conserved end residues are part of each CDR3. A D gene is named only where the DNA matches it firmly. The size entry is marked missing in some rows and otherwise reads once, few, many or a size class.

j_call v_call d_call clone_size cdr3_nt cdr3_aa
TRBJ2-7 TRBV2 . . TGTGCCAGCAGTGATCACGGGGGGCCCTACGAGCAGTACTTC CASSDHGGPYEQYF
TRBJ1-6 TRBV9 . once TGTGCCAGCAGCCGGACCCCCTATAATTCACCCCTCCACTTT CASSRTPYNSPLHF
TRBJ2-1 TRBV11-2 TRBD1 . TGTGCCAGCAGCCTTGACAGGGGGCTCTACAATGAGCAGTTCTTC CASSLDRGLYNEQFF
TRBJ2-1 TRBV24-1 . . TGTGCCACCAGTGATTTTGGGCGGGCTGCCTACAATGAGCAGTTCTTC CATSDFGRAAYNEQFF
TRBJ1-6 TRBV10-3 . . TGTGCCATCAGTAATGGGTTCAGCTCCTATAATTCACCCCTCCACTTT CAISNGFSSYNSPLHF
TRBJ2-1 TRBV4-1 TRBD2 . TGCGCCAGCAGCCAAGTCACGGGAGGGTTATACAATGAGCAGTTCTTC CASSQVTGGLYNEQFF
TRBJ2-1 TRBV9 . . TGTGCCAGCAGCCTAACGGCGGGGGCTTCCTACAATGAGCAGTTCTTC CASSLTAGASYNEQFF
TRBJ2-7 TRBV7-9 . . TGTGCCAGCACCACGACCAATTTTCAGTACTTC CASTTTNFQYF
TRBJ2-7 TRBV28 TRBD2 . TGTGCCAGCATCTCTAGCGGGAGAGGGAGCGAGCAGTACTTC CASISSGRGSEQYF
TRBJ1-4 TRBV2 . . TGTGCCGCCAACCCCGGGGGCGTTCATGAAAAACTGTTTTTT CAANPGGVHEKLFF
TRBJ1-1 TRBV4-1 TRBD1 . TGCGCCAGCAGACCCCGGGACAGGGGTTCTGAAGCTTTCTTT CASRPRDRGSEAFF
TRBJ1-1 TRBV25-1 . . TGTGCCAGCAGCGCTTCTCAGGACACTGAAGCTTTCTTT CASSASQDTEAFF
TRBJ1-1 TRBV2 . once TGTGCCAGCAGTGAAACGGGGGTCGGGAATGAAGCTTTCTTT CASSETGVGNEAFF
TRBJ2-5 TRBV7-6 . . TGTGCCAGCAGCTTAGAAAGGACTGGGCCGGGGGAGACCCAGTACTTC CASSLERTGPGETQYF
TRBJ2-7 TRBV5-1 TRBD1 . TGCGCCAGCAGCTTGGAGGGACAGTTGTACGAGCAGTACTTC CASSLEGQLYEQYF
TRBJ1-2 TRBV9 TRBD1 . TGTGCCAGCAGTCCGGGACAGGGAACTAGTATAGGCTACACCTTC CASSPGQGTSIGYTF
TRBJ2-1 TRBV19 TRBD2 . TGTGCCAGTAGTACTCGCGGGAGAACGGAGCAGTTCTTC CASSTRGRTEQFF
TRBJ2-5 TRBV24-1 . once TGTGCCACCAGTGACCCACGCAACAGGCAAGAGACCCAGTACTTC CATSDPRNRQETQYF
TRBJ2-1 TRBV2 . once TGTGCCAGCAGTGTGCACGATGGCTCCTACAATGAGCAGTTCTTC CASSVHDGSYNEQFF
TRBJ2-7 TRBV7-8 TRBD1 few TGTGCCAGCAGCCCAGCCCGACAGGGGAACCTCCACGAGCAGTACTTC CASSPARQGNLHEQYF
TRBJ1-5 TRBV19 . once TGTGCCAGTCGGGGACAAACGGGACACCTCATTAATCAGCCCCAGCATTTT CASRGQTGHLINQPQHF
TRBJ1-2 TRBV30 . . TGTGCCTGGAGTGCAGGGGAGGCCTACACCTTC CAWSAGEAYTF
TRBJ1-2 TRBV27 TRBD1 . TGTGCCAGCAGTTTGTTTGGGACAGGGGGCTTCGGCTACACCTTC CASSLFGTGGFGYTF
TRBJ2-7 TRBV5-4 TRBD2 . TGTGCCAGCAGCACCAGGACTAGCGGGGACTACGAGCAGTACTTC CASSTRTSGDYEQYF
TRBJ2-1 TRBV7-9 . . TGTGCCAGCAGCACCCGGTATTCTGAGCAGTTCTTC CASSTRYSEQFF
TRBJ1-1 TRBV19 . . TGTGCCAGTAGTATAGATGGGGGGCTACGGACTGAAGCTTTCTTT CASSIDGGLRTEAFF
TRBJ1-1 TRBV3-1/TRBV3-2 . . TGTGCCAGCAGCCTGCAGGTCGGGGGCCGTGGAGCTTTCTTT CASSLQVGGRGAFF
TRBJ1-4 TRBV18 . . TGTGCCAGCTCACCCGGGCAGTACCTGTTTTTT CASSPGQYLFF
TRBJ2-1 TRBV27 . . TGTGCCAGCAGTTTGGGACGGGGAATCGCCTACAATGAGCAGTTCTTC CASSLGRGIAYNEQFF
TRBJ1-2 TRBV6-5 . . TGTGCCAGCAGTTCGGCTGACGGACGGTATGGCTACACCTTC CASSSADGRYGYTF
TRBJ2-7 TRBV27 . . TGTGCCAGCAGTTTAACCCTAAATCCCTACGAGCAGTACTTC CASSLTLNPYEQYF
TRBJ1-1 TRBV7-9 . . TGTGCCAGCAGCTTAGCTCCCAGGTATGAAGCTTTCTTT CASSLAPRYEAFF
TRBJ1-1 TRBV6-5 TRBD1 . TGTGCCAGCAGTCGACAGGGGGCGCTGACTGAAGCTTTCTTT CASSRQGALTEAFF
TRBJ2-7 TRBV6-1 . . TGTGCCAGCAGTGCCCGTGGGGCCAGGGCAGGAAGCTACGAGCAGTACTTC CASSARGARAGSYEQYF
TRBJ2-1 TRBV15 . few TGTGCCACCAGCCCTCAGTTGCCCGGTCAGGGTGAGCAGTTCTTC CATSPQLPGQGEQFF
TRBJ1-5 TRBV18 . . TGTGCCAGCTCACCTAACCCAGGTCAGCCCCAGCATTTT CASSPNPGQPQHF
TRBJ2-7 TRBV7-3 . . TGTGCCAGCAGCCCGTCCAGGGATCACGAGCAGTACTTC CASSPSRDHEQYF
TRBJ2-5 TRBV19 . . TGTGCCAGTAGTAGCTTCGGCGTGGACGTGGAGACCCAGTACTTC CASSSFGVDVETQYF
TRBJ1-2 TRBV29-1 TRBD1 . TGCAGCGTTGAGCGGGACAGCTATGGCTACACCTTC CSVERDSYGYTF
TRBJ2-5 TRBV18 TRBD1 once TGTGCCAGCTCACCCCGGACAGGGGAAGAGACCCAGTACTTC CASSPRTGEETQYF
TRBJ2-7 TRBV14 . . TGTGCCAGCAATTCCGGATGGGGCGAGCAGTACTTC CASNSGWGEQYF
TRBJ2-7 TRBV27 . few TGTGCCAGCAGTCCCGGGACCGGCGGCTACGAGCAGTACTTC CASSPGTGGYEQYF
TRBJ1-1 TRBV2 TRBD1 . TGTGCCAGCAGTAGGACAGGAATTAACACTGAAGCTTTCTTT CASSRTGINTEAFF
TRBJ1-1 TRBV12-5 . . TGTGCTAGTGGTCCCTCGGGGGGAAGTGAAGCTTTCTTT CASGPSGGSEAFF
TRBJ2-5 TRBV14 . . TGTGCCAGCAGCCCAGAGAGGAAGACCCAGTACTTC CASSPERKTQYF
TRBJ1-2 TRBV5-1 . . TGCGCCAGCAGCCTGGACTGGAGGAGAGGCTACACCTTC CASSLDWRRGYTF
TRBJ2-3 TRBV6-5 . . TGTGCCAGCAGTTACTTTGATGCAGATACGCAGTATTTT CASSYFDADTQYF